The present T cell receptor (beta chain) was sequenced within a study of PD-1 blockade in classical Hodgkin lymphoma. Time point: cycle 4 day 1 (C4D1), after less than 7 weeks of nivolumab. All the patients suffered relapse after autologous stem cell transplantation, and brentuximab vedotin exposure differed. Per germline, CDR1 MDHEN and CDR2 SYDVKM. Trimming took 5 bases from V and 0 from J, leaving 17 bases between them. The CDR3 runs 18 residues. Assay used: immunoSEQ multiplex PCR; TCRdb lists only in-frame clones, some missing. The sample lists over 85,000 clones; roughly 91% were seen once. With respect to this clone: The antigen is not known.

Study results and limitations: Newly diagnosed patients reportedly trailed healthy donors in baseline TCR diversity. Baseline diversity resembling that of newly diagnosed patients was seen in complete responders. TCR diversity rose significantly by C4D1 in CD4+ but not CD8+ cells.

This chain links TRBV28 with TRBJ2-6; tentatively, D is TRBD1 (7 bases). Sample: peripheral blood mononuclear cells (PBMCs), taken before the fourth cycle of nivolumab. The TCR sequence derives from a human donor with classical Hodgkin lymphoma. CDR3 in amino acids: CASSRRQGGFSGANVLTF. The DNA of the CDR3 is TGTGCCAGCAGTAGAAGACAGGGAGGCTTCTCTGGGGCCAACGTCCTGACTTTC.